This T cell receptor (beta chain) originates from a study of shared clonotypes between healthy human individuals. Study as a whole: Each donor contributed plates that comprised three CD4 naive, three CD4 memory, two CD8 naive and one CD8 memory. General study results and limits: Researchers found naive subsets generally carried larger estimated richness than memory subsets.

In the case of this clone: What it recognizes is unknown.

Germline lookup yields CDR1 SGHTA and CDR2 FQGNSA. The CDR3 is made up of 15 amino acids. The V gene end was trimmed by 5 bases and the J gene end by 5 bases; junction bases not matched to a gene: 9. Profiled with immunoSEQ multiplex PCR; TCRdb holds only in-frame clones, not every one. The sample carries over 2 million clones, 90% to 95% recorded once. This clonotype was obtained from a man between 18 and 35 years old in good health. The chain joins TRBV7-2 to TRBJ2-5; TRBD2 aligns across 9 bases. Sequenced material: naive CD4+ T cells sorted from blood. Subset meaning: CD45RA+ positively selected. The CDR3 DNA reads as TGTGCCAGCAGCCCAACAGCGGGGGGCGGGGAGACCCAGTACTTC. It is translated as CASSPTAGGGETQYF.